These 32 T cell receptor beta chains came from one sample sequenced in a study of chemoradiotherapy in HPV16-positive cancers. Method: immunoSEQ multiplex PCR; TCRdb's copy keeps in-frame clones and lacks some. In the table there are some 9,700 clones, around 80% of which are singletons. Collection took place from a patient who underwent chemoradiotherapy. These receptors were taken from a human donor with HPV-associated anogenital cancer.

This clone was seen only once. The chain uses TRBV28 and TRBJ2-1; TRBD2 might be the D (5 bases). With 7 bases removed from V and 7 bases from J, the gap between germline ends came to 11 bases. CDR3 size: 12 residues. Per germline, CDR1 MDHEN and CDR2 SYDVKM. The CDR3 reads CASKRTENEQFF. DNA of the CDR3: TGTGCCAGCAAAAGGACTGAGAATGAGCAGTTCTTC.

This clone was counted between two and nine times. V usage is TRBV19 and J usage is TRBJ2-7; D not resolved. Germline V gene sequence: CDR1 LNHDA, CDR2 SQIVND (reference sequence). V lost 6 bases and J 2 bases, leaving 11 bases between the germline ends. CDR3 length: 13 residues. The CDR3 DNA follows: TGTGCCAGTAGATCGCAGCTGGCCTACGAGCAGTACTTC. Its translation: CASRSQLAYEQYF.

The table lists this clone with a few counts. The chain employs TRBV18 and TRBJ2-2; maybe TRBD2 (7 bases). CDR3 length: 18 residues. Germline assignment: CDR1 KGHSH and CDR2 LQKENI. Trimming took 0 bases from V and 4 from J, leaving 18 bases between them. The CDR3 protein is CASSPPRGGPSITGELFF. The CDR3 DNA is TGTGCCAGCTCACCACCACGCGGGGGCCCGAGTATCACCGGGGAGCTGTTTTTT.

The chain links TRBV5-1 to TRBJ1-2, with D tentatively TRBD1 (5 bases). Trimming took off 5 bases at V and 7 bases at J, with 24 bases between the two ends. The CDR3 totals 16 residues. The germline gives CDR1 SGHRS, CDR2 YFSETQ. The CDR3 DNA sequence: TGCGCCAGCAGGATGGGGACCAGGGAATCCACCCTTGGCTACACCTTC. Translation: CASRMGTRESTLGYTF.

This rearrangement joins TRBV27 to TRBJ2-6; D is perhaps TRBD1 (5 bases). Trimming removed 6 bases at V and 3 bases at J, with 21 bases between. Germline V lookup: CDR1 MNHEY, CDR2 SMNVEV (reference sequence). CDR3 length: 18 amino acids. This chain's CDR3 is CASRKGEVSLYGANVLTF. DNA of the CDR3: TGTGCCAGCAGAAAAGGGGAAGTAAGTCTCTATGGGGCCAACGTCCTGACTTTC.

The sample holds one count of this clone. This chain connects TRBV5-5 to TRBJ1-4, with D hard to call. Germline assignment: CDR1 SGHKS and CDR2 YYEKEE (reference sequence). Between the trimmed V and J ends, which lost 0 bases and 3 bases, there was a span of 9 bases. The CDR3 consists of 15 residues. CDR3 protein: CASSLVPGSNEKLFF. In DNA form, the CDR3 reads TGTGCCAGCAGCTTGGTACCCGGGTCTAATGAAAAACTGTTTTTT.

The chain joins TRBV20-1 to TRBJ1-1, with a possible D match to TRBD1 (5 bases). The germline V and J ends were trimmed by 5 bases and 8 bases, with 12 bases remaining between them. Germline loops: CDR1 DFQATT, CDR2 SNEGSKA (reference sequence). This CDR3 region has 11 residues. The CDR3 loop reads CSAQKQAEAFF. The DNA for the CDR3 is TGCAGTGCTCAAAAACAGGCGGAAGCTTTCTTT.

The V gene is TRBV9, the J gene TRBJ2-1; D gene ambiguous. With 2 bases removed from V and 8 bases from J, the gap between germline ends came to 14 bases. The CDR3 has 14 amino acids. Germline V gives CDR1 SGDLS, CDR2 YYNGEE. Here the CDR3 DNA reads TGTGCCAGCAGCGTTCGATTTGAGTCCCATGAGCAGTTCTTC. As protein: CASSVRFESHEQFF.

There are a few counts of this clone. This chain joins TRBV11-2 and TRBJ2-7, with D unclear. This CDR3 contains 16 residues. Trimming took off 0 bases at V and 2 bases at J, with 14 bases between the two ends. Germline-derived CDR1 and CDR2 are SGHAT and FQNNGV. CDR3 region: CASSLDGFPSPYEQYF. CDR3 DNA sequence: TGTGCCAGCAGCTTAGATGGCTTCCCAAGCCCCTACGAGCAGTACTTC. Looking up the rest from reference TRBV11-2 and TRBJ2-7 gives the full variable domain: EAGVAQSPRYKIIEKRQSVAFWCNPISGHATLYWYQQILGQGPKLLIQFQNNGVVDDSQLPKDRFSAERLKGVDSTLKIQPAKLEDSAVYLCASSLDGFPSPYEQYFGPGTRLTVT.

This rearrangement joins TRBV7-8 to TRBJ2-7, with unresolved D. V was shortened by 5 bases and J by 4 bases, with 6 bases between the two germline ends. This CDR3 region has 11 residues. Germline V gene lookup returns CDR1 SGHVS and CDR2 FQNEAQ. This chain's CDR3 is CASSINYEQYF. The CDR3, as DNA: TGTGCCAGCAGCATCAATTACGAGCAGTACTTC.

The sample holds one count of this clone. A junction boundary mismatches the germline segment, possibly from a read error. The gene calls are TRBV5-1 and TRBJ2-2; perhaps TRBD1 as D (6 bases). The CDR3 totals 14 residues. Looked up from germline, CDR1 is SGHRS and CDR2 is YFSETQ. CDR3 residues: CASGLQGPPGELFF. The CDR3 DNA reads TGCGCCAGCGGCTTACAGGGTCCCCCCGGGGAGCTGTTTTTT.

The chain recombines TRBV5-1 with TRBJ2-1; the D is unclear. The CDR3 is 15 amino acids. Trimming shortened V by 0 bases and J by 7 bases, and 14 bases separated the two germline ends. Germline V gene sequence: CDR1 SGHRS, CDR2 YFSETQ. This CDR3 reads CASSLGGDIGNEQFF. Written as DNA, the CDR3 is TGCGCCAGCAGCTTGGGTGGGGATATAGGGAATGAGCAGTTCTTC.

This clone appeared a few times. This chain connects TRBV7-9 to TRBJ2-4, with TRBD1 identical over 9 bases. Germline loops: CDR1 SEHNR, CDR2 FQNEAQ (reference sequence). This CDR3 is 14 amino acids long. Trimming at V came to 2 bases and at J to 8 bases, leaving 4 bases not matched to a gene. The CDR3, as DNA: TGTGCCAGCAGCTTACGACAGGGGGGTGACATTCAGTACTTC. Its translation: CASSLRQGGDIQYF.

The rearrangement joins TRBV9 to TRBJ2-3; D perhaps matches TRBD2 (5 bases). The germline CDR1 and CDR2 sequences are SGDLS and YYNGEE. CDR3 size: 15 residues. The V end lost 1 base, the J end lost 0 bases, and 9 bases lay between the germline ends. CDR3 region: CASSVIATSTDTQYF. The CDR3 DNA reads as TGTGCCAGCAGCGTAATAGCGACCAGCACAGATACGCAGTATTTT.

The V gene is TRBV12-2, the J gene TRBJ2-1; the table's D call, TRBD2, has no DNA check behind it. TRBV12-2 is designated a pseudogene. The CDR3 is made up of 15 amino acids. CDR3: CASRFKAGSDNEQFF. In DNA, the CDR3 is TGTGCAAGTCGCTTTAAAGCGGGATCAGACAATGAGCAGTTCTTC.

The rearrangement joins TRBV6-5 to TRBJ1-6, with D possibly being TRBD1 (5 bases). From germline, CDR1 is MNHEY and CDR2 SVGAGI. The CDR3 has 15 residues. Trimming pared 7 bases from V and 2 bases from J, leaving 12 bases between. CDR3 sequence reads: CASMGSGAYNSPLHF. CDR3 bases: TGTGCCAGCATGGGCTCGGGGGCCTATAATTCACCCCTCCACTTT.

This clone was seen more than once but under ten times. V usage is TRBV11-2 and J usage is TRBJ2-1, with TRBD2 as a possible D gene (6 bases). The CDR3 is made up of 13 amino acids. V lost 1 base, J lost 9 bases, and 10 bases lay in between. Germline CDR1 SGHAT, CDR2 FQNNGV. The CDR3, as DNA: TGTGCCAGCAGCTTAGGGAGGGGCACTGAGCAGTTCTTC. It specifies CASSLGRGTEQFF.

The chain couples TRBV10-1 to TRBJ2-1, with 7 bases matching TRBD2. This CDR3 has 13 residues. J lost 4 bases, V lost 3 bases, and 0 bases had no gene match. CDR1 is WNHNN and CDR2 is SYGVQD in the germline V gene (reference sequence). The chain's CDR3 is CASSDSGYNEQFF. Written as DNA, the CDR3 is TGCGCCAGCAGTGATAGCGGGTACAATGAGCAGTTCTTC.

This clone was observed a few times. The V and J genes are TRBV30 and TRBJ2-3; 9 bases match TRBD1. The junction had 9 bases not matched to a gene; V was cut back by 6 bases and J by 2 bases. This CDR3 is 15 amino acids long. The germline V gene encodes CDR1 GTSNPN and CDR2 SVGIG (reference sequence). The DNA for the CDR3 is TGTGCCTGCCACCTCGGACAGGGGAACACAGATACGCAGTATTTT. This gives the protein CACHLGQGNTDTQYF. The full variable domain, rest sourced from reference TRBV30 and TRBJ2-3, is SQTIHQWPATLVQPVGSPLSLECTVEGTSNPNLYWYRQAAGRGLQLLFYSVGIGQISSEVPQNLSASRPQDRQFILSSKKLLLSDSGFYLCACHLGQGNTDTQYFGPGTRLTVL.

The V call is TRBV2, the J call TRBJ2-7, with D perhaps matching TRBD1 (6 bases). This CDR3 is built from 13 residues. Germline V gene sequence: CDR1 SNHLY, CDR2 FYNNEI. Trimming removed 6 bases at V and 3 bases at J, with 12 bases between. The CDR3 nucleotides read TGTGCCAGCAGCGGGACATTTAACTACGAGCAGTACTTC. This codes for CASSGTFNYEQYF.

As DNA, the CDR3 is TGTGCCAGCAGATTACAAGAGACCCAGTACTTC. Protein product: CASRLQETQYF. J is TRBJ2-5 and V is TRBV28; D is unclear. Germline lookup yields CDR1 MDHEN and CDR2 SYDVKM. Deletions cut 6 bases from V and 2 bases from J, with 4 bases between. The CDR3 contains 11 residues. The variable domain in full, completed from reference TRBV28 and TRBJ2-5, reads DVKVTQSSRYLVKRTGEKVFLECVQDMDHENMFWYRQDPGLGLRLIYFSYDVKMKEKGDIPEGYSVSREKKERFSLILESASTNQTSMYLCASRLQETQYFGPGTRLLVL.

This clone has a handful of counts. J is TRBJ1-2 and V is TRBV5-5; no clear D gene. Germline V gene sequence: CDR1 SGHKS, CDR2 YYEKEE (reference sequence). The CDR3 runs 14 residues. Trimming pared 1 base from V and 4 bases from J, leaving 11 bases between. The CDR3 coding sequence is TGTGCCAGCAGCTTGTCGGACGGACCCTATGGCTACACCTTC. Its translation: CASSLSDGPYGYTF.

This clone was seen a handful of times. The rearrangement joins TRBV28 to TRBJ1-5; D gene unclear. The CDR3 length is 13 residues. V lost 3 bases and J lost 4, with 7 bases in between. In germline, CDR1 is MDHEN, CDR2 SYDVKM. CDR3 in amino acids: CASSFQMNQPQHF. In DNA form, the CDR3 reads TGTGCCAGCAGTTTCCAGATGAATCAGCCCCAGCATTTT.

The gene calls are TRBV9 and TRBJ1-4, with no clear D. Germline assignment: CDR1 SGDLS and CDR2 YYNGEE. This CDR3 is 15 amino acids long. V lost 4 bases, J lost 8 bases, and 18 bases lay in between. CDR3 bases: TGTGCCAGCAGCACCCTTGGCAGGCCCGGAGAAAAACTGTTTTTT. As protein: CASSTLGRPGEKLFF.

With regard to this clone: The germline gene is not matched at one end of the junction; a read error may be the cause. This chain uses TRBV6-1 with TRBJ2-7, with TRBD2 matching over 11 bases. The CDR3 runs to 13 residues. CDR1 is MNHNS, CDR2 SASEGT, per germline. The CDR3 bases are TGTGCCACCGCCGGGACTAGCGGTTACGCGCAGTACTTC. Translating gives CATAGTSGYAQYF.

This clone was picked up one time. The rearrangement joins TRBV11-2 to TRBJ1-1, with D maybe TRBD1 (5 bases). The germline V gene encodes CDR1 SGHAT and CDR2 FQNNGV. Trimming removed 6 bases at V and 0 bases at J, with 11 bases between. CDR3 length: 14 residues. The CDR3: CASSPGGMNTEAFF. The CDR3 DNA reads TGTGCCAGCAGTCCCGGGGGGATGAACACTGAAGCTTTCTTT.

The rearrangement uses TRBV7-9 and TRBJ2-7; 10 bases line up with TRBD1. In germline, CDR1 is SEHNR, CDR2 FQNEAQ (reference sequence). V dropped 5 bases and J dropped 3; count of bases not matched to a gene: 7. The CDR3 length is 15 residues. The CDR3 DNA follows: TGTGCCAGCAGCCATACGGACAGGGGGGACTACGAGCAGTACTTC. It codes for CASSHTDRGDYEQYF. The whole variable domain, filled in from reference TRBV7-9 and TRBJ2-7, reads DTGVSQNPRHKITKRGQNVTFRCDPISEHNRLYWYRQTLGQGPEFLTYFQNEAQLEKSRLLSDRFSAERPKGSFSTLEIQRTEQGDSAMYLCASSHTDRGDYEQYFGPGTRLTVT.

The V call is TRBV7-2, the J call TRBJ1-1, with 12 positions matching TRBD1. The trim removed 5 bases at V and 7 bases at J, leaving 8 bases unmatched. Germline V gene data show CDR1 as SGHTA and CDR2 as FQGNSA. The length of the CDR3 is 15 residues. The CDR3 coding sequence is TGTGCCAGCAGCGTCGGGACAGGGGGCTATGGTGAAGCTTTCTTT. It is translated as CASSVGTGGYGEAFF. Full variable domain (remainder filled in from reference TRBV7-2 and TRBJ1-1): GAGVSQSPSNKVTEKGKDVELRCDPISGHTALYWYRQSLGQGLEFLIYFQGNSAPDKSGLPSDRFSAERTGGSVSTLTIQRTQQEDSAVYLCASSVGTGGYGEAFFGQGTRLTVV.

The chain employs TRBV10-3 and TRBJ2-3, with D perhaps matching TRBD1 or TRBD2 (5 bases each). Trimming left V 2 bases short and J 4 bases short, with 10 bases between. CDR3 length: 14 amino acids. The germline gives CDR1 ENHRY, CDR2 SYGVKD. The DNA of the CDR3 is TGTGCCATCAGTGAGGGGGGTAAGGCAGATACGCAGTATTTT. It yields the protein CAISEGGKADTQYF.

The rearrangement links TRBV4-3 to TRBJ2-3, with 9 bases identical to TRBD2. CDR1 and CDR2 (germline): LGHNA, YSLEER. V shed 0 bases and J 5 bases; nucleotides not matched to a gene: 3. CDR3 length: 15 residues. CDR3 amino acids: CASSQDLAGLDTQYF. CDR3 coding DNA: TGCGCCAGCAGCCAAGATCTAGCGGGGTTAGATACGCAGTATTTT.

V usage is TRBV5-1 and J usage is TRBJ1-2, with TRBD1 identical over 12 bases. With V trimmed by 4 bases and J by 8 bases, 12 bases remained unmatched. The germline V gene has CDR1 SGHRS and CDR2 YFSETQ. The CDR3 covers 16 residues. Here the CDR3 reads CASSPIPGQGAQGYTF. The CDR3 DNA follows: TGCGCCAGCAGCCCGATACCGGGACAGGGGGCGCAGGGCTACACCTTC.

The rearrangement joins TRBV7-9 to TRBJ2-1; 13 bases match TRBD2. The CDR3 spans 18 residues. The ends lost 5 bases at V and 5 bases at J; junction bases unmatched: 12. Germline V lookup: CDR1 SEHNR, CDR2 FQNEAQ (reference sequence). The CDR3 loop is CASSHVVGTSGAHNEQFF. In nucleotides, the CDR3 is TGTGCCAGCAGCCATGTAGTGGGGACTAGCGGGGCACACAATGAGCAGTTCTTC.